This T cell receptor beta chain originates from a study of human T cells and chemical hapten exposure. Germline V gene sequence: CDR1 MDHEN, CDR2 SYDVKM. The CDR3 sequence is 11 residues long. The V end was cut by 2 bases, the J end by 7 bases, with 0 bases between. This clonotype was recorded at least ten times. The antigen remains undetermined. Regarding the study as a whole: It should be noted that donors had alopecia, so their immune response may differ from healthy people's. No alteration of TCRs above 1 in 1000 frequency was seen with DPC sensitization. Patch test score showed a positive correlation with PT1 expanded TCR counts.

The time point denotes: patch test 2, 6 weeks after DPC sensitization. This sample's treatment: therapeutic diphenylcyclopropenone sensitization with weekly scalp DPC. Someone pulled total RNA out of unfractionated whole blood. TCRdb re-analysed the RACE reads in MiXCR, keeping a single row per CDR3 protein. The data hold some 81,000 distinct CDR3 sequences, with roughly 12% observed a single time. The clonotype comes from a young man with alopecia areata. Some clones in this sample may be carry-over from other donors' samples. The sequenced sample was whole blood, obtained in connection with sensitization to the hapten diphenylcyclopropenone (DPC). The chain couples TRBV28 to TRBJ1-6; D is ambiguous. Written as DNA, the CDR3 is TGTGCCAGCAGTTTAAATTCACCCCTCCACTTT. Residues: CASSLNSPLHF.